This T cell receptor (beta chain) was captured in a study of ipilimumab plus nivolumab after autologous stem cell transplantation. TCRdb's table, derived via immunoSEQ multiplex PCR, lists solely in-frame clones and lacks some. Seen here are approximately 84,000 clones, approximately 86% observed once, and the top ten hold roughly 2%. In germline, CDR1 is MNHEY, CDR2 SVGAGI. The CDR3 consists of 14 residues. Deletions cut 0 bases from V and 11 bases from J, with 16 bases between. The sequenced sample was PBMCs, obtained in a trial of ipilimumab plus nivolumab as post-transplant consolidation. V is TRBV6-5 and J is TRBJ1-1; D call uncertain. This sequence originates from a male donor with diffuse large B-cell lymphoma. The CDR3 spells CASSYSTRGTEAFF. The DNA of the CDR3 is TGTGCCAGCAGTTACTCGACGCGGGGTACGGAGGCTTTCTTT.